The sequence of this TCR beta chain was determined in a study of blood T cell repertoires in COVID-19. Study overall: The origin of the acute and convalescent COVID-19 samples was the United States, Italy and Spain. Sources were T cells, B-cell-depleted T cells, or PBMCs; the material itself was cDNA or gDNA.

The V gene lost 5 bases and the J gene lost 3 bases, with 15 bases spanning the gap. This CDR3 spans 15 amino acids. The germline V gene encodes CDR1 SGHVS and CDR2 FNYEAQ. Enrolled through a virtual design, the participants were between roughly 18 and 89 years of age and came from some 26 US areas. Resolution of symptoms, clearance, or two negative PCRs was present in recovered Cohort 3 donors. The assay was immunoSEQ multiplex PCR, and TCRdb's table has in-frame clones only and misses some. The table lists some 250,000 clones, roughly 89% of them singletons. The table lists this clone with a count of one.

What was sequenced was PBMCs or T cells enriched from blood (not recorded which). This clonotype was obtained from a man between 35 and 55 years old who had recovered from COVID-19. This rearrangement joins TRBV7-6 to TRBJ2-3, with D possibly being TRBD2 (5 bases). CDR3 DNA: TGTGCCAGCAGCCCCGGGGATAGTAGGACAGATACGCAGTATTTT. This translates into CASSPGDSRTDTQYF.